The 26 T cell receptor beta chains in this list originate from one sample, sequenced in a study of shared clonotypes between healthy human individuals. Only in-frame clones appear in the TCRdb table, and some are missing; sequencing was by immunoSEQ multiplex PCR. The sample includes 980,000 or so clones, over 75% of them seen just once. Sequenced sample: memory CD4+ T cells sorted from blood. Subset here: CD45RA-negative fraction. The receptor set was obtained from a man younger than 30 in good health.

This clone was detected a few times. The chain is built from TRBV9 and TRBJ1-4; TRBD1 agrees at 7 bases. Trimming cost V 6 bases and J 4 bases; bases outside gene matches: 6. The V gene's germline CDR1 is SGDLS and CDR2 YYNGEE. The CDR3 runs to 14 residues. The CDR3 sequence is CASNRGGSNEKLFF. CDR3 sequence (DNA): TGTGCCAGCAACCGAGGGGGCAGTAATGAAAAACTGTTTTTT.

The genes are TRBV7-9 and TRBJ1-3; tentative D call: TRBD1 (6 bases). V was pared by 6 bases and J by 2 bases, with 14 bases between. Germline V gene sequence: CDR1 SEHNR, CDR2 FQNEAQ (reference sequence). The CDR3 covers 15 residues. CDR3 DNA sequence: TGTGCCAGCAGTCCCTCGGGGGCGGCTGGAAACACCATATATTTT. This translates into CASSPSGAAGNTIYF.

This clone was seen just once. This chain links TRBV10-3 with TRBJ1-2, with no clear D. This CDR3 has 13 amino acids. V gave up 6 bases and J gave up 6 bases, with 14 bases separating them. CDR1 and CDR2 (germline): ENHRY, SYGVKD. This CDR3 reads CAIRGLEVDGYTF. In nucleotides, the CDR3 is TGTGCCATCAGAGGTTTGGAAGTAGATGGCTACACCTTC.

This clone has a single count. The genes are TRBV5-1 and TRBJ2-1; D is possibly TRBD2 (6 bases). The CDR3 is 13 amino acids. V lost 3 bases and J lost 9, with 13 bases in between. Germline CDR1 and CDR2: SGHRS and YFSETQ. Here the CDR3 reads CASSSETSFEQFF. CDR3 coding DNA: TGCGCCAGCAGCTCGGAGACTAGTTTTGAGCAGTTCTTC. Supplemented by reference TRBV5-1 and TRBJ2-1, the full variable domain reads KAGVTQTPRYLIKTRGQQVTLSCSPISGHRSVSWYQQTPGQGLQFLFEYFSETQRNKGNFPGRFSGRQFSNSRSEMNVSTLELGDSALYLCASSSETSFEQFFGPGTRLTVL.

V and J are TRBV4-3 and TRBJ2-5, with D perhaps TRBD1 (5 bases). The CDR3 has 15 residues. Looked up from germline, CDR1 is LGHNA and CDR2 is YSLEER. The V and J ends lost 4 bases and 3 bases respectively, with 15 bases between them. The CDR3 loop is CASSPVGRGEETQYF. The CDR3, as DNA: TGCGCCAGCAGCCCGGTGGGAAGGGGCGAAGAGACCCAGTACTTC.

The rearrangement joins TRBV27 to TRBJ1-5; 11 bases align to TRBD1. The CDR3 extends over 14 amino acids. V trimming: 2 bases; J trimming: 7 bases; junction bases outside the gene matches: 1. CDR1 is MNHEY, CDR2 SMNVEV, per germline (reference sequence). Written as DNA, the CDR3 is TGTGCCAGCAGTTTAGGGACAGGGGGGCAGCCCCAGCATTTT. Protein product: CASSLGTGGQPQHF.

The chain has TRBV5-1 and TRBJ2-7; TRBD2 might be the D (5 bases). The CDR3 covers 14 residues. V was clipped by 0 bases and J by 0 bases, with 7 bases between them. Germline V gene data show CDR1 as SGHRS and CDR2 as YFSETQ. The CDR3 region has the DNA TGCGCCAGCAGCTTGGGGGAGCACTCCTACGAGCAGTACTTC. Encoded protein: CASSLGEHSYEQYF.

This clone was observed a single time. V and J are TRBV5-1 and TRBJ1-2; D may be TRBD1 (5 bases). Trimming left V 0 bases short and J 8 bases short, with 14 bases between. Germline V gives CDR1 SGHRS, CDR2 YFSETQ. This CDR3 is 14 amino acids long. The DNA for the CDR3 is TGCGCCAGCAGCTTGGCATTAAATCGGGGCGGCTACACCTTC. Protein sequence: CASSLALNRGGYTF. Together with reference TRBV5-1 and TRBJ1-2, the CDR3 gives the full variable domain: KAGVTQTPRYLIKTRGQQVTLSCSPISGHRSVSWYQQTPGQGLQFLFEYFSETQRNKGNFPGRFSGRQFSNSRSEMNVSTLELGDSALYLCASSLALNRGGYTFGSGTRLTVV.

The J gene is TRBJ2-5, the V gene TRBV5-1, with D maybe TRBD1 (6 bases). Trimming pared 4 bases from V and 0 bases from J, leaving 16 bases between. The CDR3 length is 16 residues. Germline loops: CDR1 SGHRS, CDR2 YFSETQ. This chain's CDR3 is CASSPGQKHNQETQYF. The CDR3 DNA is TGCGCCAGCAGCCCCGGACAGAAGCACAACCAAGAGACCCAGTACTTC.

The CDR3 reads CASSQEPPRAIHVGYTF. The CDR3 DNA follows: TGCGCCAGCAGCCAAGAACCTCCCCGGGCCATCCACGTTGGCTACACCTTC. The chain is built from TRBV4-1 and TRBJ1-2; D not certain. The V gene's germline CDR1 is MGHRA and CDR2 YSYEKL. The CDR3 extends over 17 amino acids. V was cut by 0 bases and J by 7 bases, with 21 bases left in between.

The chain recombines TRBV9 with TRBJ2-2; TRBD1 agrees at 7 bases. Per the germline V gene, CDR1 is SGDLS and CDR2 is YYNGEE. The CDR3 covers 16 residues. Trimming removed 2 bases from V and 1 base from J; junction bases left unmatched: 5. CDR3 in DNA: TGTGCCAGCAGCGTCACGCCAGGGGGGAACACCGGGGAGCTGTTTTTT. Translation gives CASSVTPGGNTGELFF.

The CDR3 is CASSRGGAETQYF. CDR3 DNA sequence: TGTGCCAGCAGCCGCGGGGGGGCGGAGACCCAGTACTTC. The chain recombines TRBV7-3 with TRBJ2-5; 9 bases fit TRBD2. This CDR3 comprises 13 residues. Trimming removed 5 bases from V and 5 bases from J; junction bases left unmatched: 3. Germline V CDR1 and CDR2: SGHTA, FQGTGA.

This chain connects TRBV5-1 to TRBJ2-3; 11 bases map to TRBD2. V shed 4 bases and J 6 bases; nucleotides not matched to a gene: 4. The CDR3 spans 14 residues. CDR1 and CDR2 (germline): SGHRS, YFSETQ. CDR3 protein: CASSQLAGEDTQYF. The CDR3 DNA sequence: TGCGCCAGCAGCCAACTAGCGGGGGAGGATACGCAGTATTTT.

This clone was seen a handful of times. V is TRBV6-6 and J is TRBJ1-3, with D unresolved. The V gene's germline CDR1 is MNHNY and CDR2 SVGAGI (reference sequence). V was pared by 7 bases and J by 0 bases, with 10 bases between. The CDR3 extends over 14 amino acids. CDR3 amino acids: CASKDKDSGNTIYF. The CDR3 DNA reads TGTGCCAGCAAAGACAAGGACTCTGGAAACACCATATATTTT.

The V call is TRBV2, the J call TRBJ2-3; TRBD1 agrees at 7 bases. CDR3 length equals 14 residues. CDR1 SNHLY and CDR2 FYNNEI come from the germline V gene. With 6 bases clipped from V and 6 bases from J, the junction kept 9 bases outside the gene matches. The CDR3 loop is CASSNPDREDTQYF. CDR3 DNA sequence: TGTGCCAGCAGCAACCCCGACAGGGAGGATACGCAGTATTTT. Combining the CDR3 with reference TRBV2 and TRBJ2-3 gives the whole variable domain EPEVTQTPSHQVTQMGQEVILRCVPISNHLYFYWYRQILGQKVEFLVSFYNNEISEKSEIFDDQFSVERPDGSNFTLKIRSTKLEDSAMYFCASSNPDREDTQYFGPGTRLTVL.

This clone was recorded many times. This chain links TRBV5-1 with TRBJ1-5; 8 nucleotides match TRBD1. There are 14 residues in the CDR3. J gave up 7 bases and V 4 bases, and 7 bases lay outside the gene matches. Germline CDR1 reads SGHRS; CDR2 reads YFSETQ. The CDR3 bases are TGCGCCAGCAGCGAGGGACAGGTGGGACAGCCCCAGCATTTT. It yields the protein CASSEGQVGQPQHF.

This clone turned up a few times. This rearrangement joins TRBV6-5 to TRBJ1-1; TRBD1 aligns across 8 bases. This CDR3 contains 12 residues. V was pared by 5 bases and J by 11 bases, with 7 bases of the junction left unmatched. The germline CDR1 and CDR2 sequences are MNHEY and SVGAGI. CDR3 protein: CASSGSTGDAFF. Written as DNA, the CDR3 is TGTGCCAGCAGTGGGTCGACAGGGGACGCTTTCTTT.

The chain recombines TRBV15 with TRBJ2-2, with 14 bases that match TRBD2. CDR1 is LNHNV and CDR2 is YYDKDF in the germline V gene (reference sequence). The CDR3 contains 17 residues. V gave up 3 bases and J gave up 3 bases; unmatched junction bases: 3. CDR3 in DNA: TGTGCCACCAGCAGTAAGGGACTAGCGGGAGACACCGGGGAGCTGTTTTTT. As protein: CATSSKGLAGDTGELFF.

The chain is built from TRBV7-9 and TRBJ2-1, with D possibly being TRBD1 (5 bases). The CDR3 totals 14 residues. V was trimmed by 5 bases and J by 2 bases, leaving 10 bases between them. Germline V gene lookup returns CDR1 SEHNR and CDR2 FQNEAQ (reference sequence). The CDR3, as DNA: TGTGCCAGCAGCCTGCAGGGCCCCTACAATGAGCAGTTCTTC. It encodes CASSLQGPYNEQFF.

This clone was counted only a few times. The gene calls are TRBV5-1 and TRBJ1-6; D is uncertain. Germline loops: CDR1 SGHRS, CDR2 YFSETQ. Trimming took 0 bases from V and 6 from J, leaving 7 bases between them. This CDR3 is 14 amino acids long. The chain's CDR3 is CASSLAEGNSPLHF. CDR3 DNA: TGCGCCAGCAGCTTGGCCGAGGGTAATTCACCCCTCCACTTT.

The chain uses TRBV7-8 and TRBJ2-5, with 8 bases identical to TRBD1. V lost 0 bases, J lost 1 base, and 16 bases stayed unmatched. The germline V gene has CDR1 SGHVS and CDR2 FQNEAQ. The CDR3 totals 20 residues. The CDR3: CASSLAWGQDRRDSQETQYF. In DNA form, the CDR3 reads TGTGCCAGCAGCTTAGCGTGGGGACAGGACAGGCGAGATTCCCAAGAGACCCAGTACTTC.

This chain joins TRBV9 and TRBJ2-1; TRBD1 aligns across 7 bases. V dropped 3 bases and J dropped 2; count of bases not matched to a gene: 5. This CDR3 spans 15 amino acids. Germline V gene lookup returns CDR1 SGDLS and CDR2 YYNGEE. The CDR3 DNA follows: TGTGCCAGCAGCGGAGAGAGGGGGCCCTACAATGAGCAGTTCTTC. Protein sequence: CASSGERGPYNEQFF.

J is TRBJ2-3 and V is TRBV14, with 7 bases matching TRBD2. Germline values: CDR1 SGHDN, CDR2 FVKESK. The length of the CDR3 is 16 residues. Trimming cost V 1 base and J 8 bases; bases outside gene matches: 12. CDR3 sequence (DNA): TGTGCCAGCAGCCAAGGTCTAGCGGTCCGGCCAGGTACGCAGTATTTT. It is translated as CASSQGLAVRPGTQYF.

This clone was seen a handful of times. V usage is TRBV7-6 and J usage is TRBJ2-3, with D possibly being TRBD2 (7 bases). The germline CDR1 and CDR2 sequences are SGHVS and FNYEAQ. Deletions cut 0 bases from V and 2 bases from J, with 18 bases between. The CDR3 covers 18 residues. The CDR3 sequence is CASSLAVGGATSTDTQYF. CDR3 nucleotides: TGTGCCAGCAGCTTAGCGGTAGGGGGGGCGACCTCCACAGATACGCAGTATTTT.

The chain carries TRBV11-2 and TRBJ2-2, with TRBD2 matching 13 bases. The CDR3 spans 16 residues. CDR1 and CDR2 from the germline V gene are SGHAT and FQNNGV. V lost 5 bases to trimming and J lost 5 bases; unmatched junction nucleotides: 5. The CDR3 reads CASSPRTSGGTGELFF. The CDR3, as DNA: TGTGCCAGCAGCCCCCGGACTAGCGGGGGAACCGGGGAGCTGTTTTTT.

This clone has more than one count but fewer than ten. Other nucleotide sequences in the sample specify the same CDR3. CDR3 DNA: TGTGCCAGCAGTTACTCGCAGGGAACGGGTTCACCCCTCCACTTT. Encoded protein: CASSYSQGTGSPLHF. The chain joins TRBV6-5 to TRBJ1-6, with D perhaps matching TRBD1 (5 bases). V was trimmed by 0 bases and J by 9 bases, leaving 12 bases between them. The germline V gene has CDR1 MNHEY and CDR2 SVGAGI. CDR3 length: 15 amino acids.